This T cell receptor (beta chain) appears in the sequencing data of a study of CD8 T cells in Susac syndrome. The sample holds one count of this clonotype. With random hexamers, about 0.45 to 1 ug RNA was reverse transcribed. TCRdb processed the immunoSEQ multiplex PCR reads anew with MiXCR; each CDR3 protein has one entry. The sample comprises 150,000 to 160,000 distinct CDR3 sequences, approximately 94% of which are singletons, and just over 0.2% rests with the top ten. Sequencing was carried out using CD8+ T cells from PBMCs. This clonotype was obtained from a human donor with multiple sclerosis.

The CDR3 DNA follows: TGTGCCAGCAGCGTAGTTCTACAGGGGACGGTCAATGAGCAGTTCTTC. Amino acid sequence: CASSVVLQGTVNEQFF. The V and J genes are TRBV9 and TRBJ2-1; 7 bases map to TRBD1. Trimming removed 0 bases from V and 6 bases from J; junction bases left unmatched: 9. The CDR3 covers 16 residues. Germline-derived CDR1 and CDR2 are SGDLS and YYNGEE.